This T cell receptor (beta chain) appears in the sequencing data of a study of blood T cell repertoires in COVID-19 (dated by TCRdb to about 2020). Regarding the complete study: Samples covering the acute and convalescent phases of COVID-19 were provided by collaborators in the United States, Italy and Spain. The material from the prospective study consisted of cDNA or gDNA derived from T cells, B-cell-depleted T cells, or PBMCs. Where available, HLA class I and class II types were taken from metadata supplied by the sample provider and were not determined by assay-based typing. A de-identified subject ID, COVID-19 status, age in years and sex were almost always included in the sample metadata. Subjects who had been exposed to COVID-19, were actively infected with it, or had recovered from it provided the deeply sampled blood TCRbeta repertoires that made up the dataset. The samples were drawn from the first 160 participants of the ongoing ImmuneRACE study and from some 1,300 subjects provided by 6 global collaborators. The repertoires were released in a freely available public database meant as a resource for research on the immune response to SARS-CoV-2. Paper-wide results and their limitations: The amount of clinical and demographic metadata varied by source and participant and was provided uncurated.

TCRbeta CDR3 regions were amplified from genomic DNA by means of the immunoSEQ Assay, a bias-controlled multiplex PCR. Per the original workflow: The number of nucleated cells in each sample was estimated by amplification of reference gene primers within the assay. Sequence reads were collapsed and filtered to measure the absolute abundance of every unique TCRbeta CDR3 rearrangement. For each sample, productive Simpson clonality was calculated as the square root of Simpson's diversity index across productive rearrangements. In TCRdb, the immuneACCESS table is reduced to in-frame sequences with V and J assigned. These tables do not hold every clone; where another copy was compared, an unresolved V gene accounts for under half, and the others remain unexplained. The V and J calls and the clone size are those of that table, but D and trimming were determined from the DNA. For this sample the table gives some 180,000 clones, of which about four fifths were detected only once. 7.8% of the sample rests with the top ten.

The table lists this clone with many counts. Its target antigen remains unknown. There are no base qualities to consult, and no much larger clone falls within one base. At one collaborating source in Seattle, patients were enrolled during active infection and were followed longitudinally through the course of disease. Collaborating institutions collected whole blood in K2EDTA tubes following their own protocols. For TCRbeta analysis, collaborator samples were shipped as frozen whole blood, as isolated PBMCs, or as DNA extracted from either sample type. The CDR3 goes from the cysteine to the phenylalanine over 13 residues. Only the CDR3 portion is preserved as DNA: 39 bases, with reading frame beginning at the first base. According to the germline V gene (reference sequence), CDR1 reads MNHEY and CDR2 reads SMNVEV. Clipping removes 6 bases from V and 10 bases from J, with 3 as the unmatched junction base count.

The chain was built from TRBV27 and TRBJ1-6; TRBD1 lines up with 10 middle nucleotides. Material: peripheral blood. This sequence originates from an older woman with COVID-19, enrolled during active disease. CDR3 loop: CASRGTGVSPLHF. The nucleotide sequence is given as TGTGCCAGCAGAGGGACAGGGGTATCACCCCTCCACTTT.